The 13 T cell receptor beta chains below were found in one sample sequenced in a study of blood T cell repertoires in COVID-19. The repertoire was sequenced with immunoSEQ multiplex PCR; TCRdb's copy has only in-frame clones and lacks some. The sample contains 150,000 to 200,000 clones, about 90% of which appear only once. Sample: peripheral blood. These receptors originate from a woman aged 55-75 years with COVID-19, enrolled during active disease.

The chain uses TRBV3-1 (or the pseudogene TRBV3-2) and TRBJ2-5; 8 bases are a match to TRBD2. CDR1 LGHDT and CDR2 YNNKEL come from the germline V gene (reference sequence). The CDR3 length is 17 residues. After removal of 0 bases from V and 1 base from J, the junction contained 7 bases not matched to a gene. CDR3 amino acids: CASSQEPSGGGQETQYF. The CDR3 bases are TGTGCCAGCAGCCAAGAACCCAGCGGGGGAGGCCAAGAGACCCAGTACTTC.

The rearrangement joins TRBV19 to TRBJ1-5; D perhaps matches TRBD1 (5 bases). The V gene lost 6 bases and the J gene lost 2 bases, with 14 bases spanning the gap. CDR1 and CDR2 from the germline V gene are LNHDA and SQIVND (reference sequence). The CDR3 contains 15 residues. CDR3 in DNA: TGTGCCAGTAGAAAATTAGGGGAGGGCAATCAGCCCCAGCATTTT. This sequence encodes CASRKLGEGNQPQHF. Full variable domain (missing parts from reference TRBV19 and TRBJ1-5): DGGITQSPKYLFRKEGQNVTLSCEQNLNHDAMYWYRQDPGQGLRLIYYSQIVNDFQKGDIAEGYSVSREKKESFPLTVTSAQKNPTAFYLCASRKLGEGNQPQHFGDGTRLSIL.

V is TRBV7-2 and J is TRBJ1-4; TRBD1 might be the D (5 bases). The CDR3 length is 15 residues. Germline loops: CDR1 SGHTA, CDR2 FQGNSA. The V end was cut by 5 bases, the J end by 4 bases, with 14 bases between. The CDR3 sequence is CASSMVLGLNEKLFF. Here the CDR3 DNA reads TGTGCCAGCAGCATGGTCCTGGGGCTTAATGAAAAACTGTTTTTT.

The J gene is TRBJ1-1, the V gene TRBV19; D is uncertain. Trimming removed 5 bases at V and 1 base at J, with 8 bases between. This CDR3 spans 13 amino acids. CDR1 is LNHDA and CDR2 is SQIVND in the germline V gene (reference sequence). CDR3 loop: CASSGQQNTEAFF. The CDR3 DNA sequence: TGTGCCAGTAGTGGGCAGCAGAACACTGAAGCTTTCTTT.

The sample holds a few counts of this clone. The chain uses TRBV7-3 and TRBJ2-1; TRBD1 matches at 10 bases. This CDR3 has 14 residues. CDR1 is SGHTA and CDR2 is FQGTGA in the germline V gene. The junction had 2 bases not matched to a gene; V was cut back by 5 bases and J by 4 bases. CDR3 residues: CASSRDRGYNEQFF. The CDR3 DNA is TGTGCCAGCAGCAGGGACAGGGGTTACAATGAGCAGTTCTTC.

This chain connects TRBV27 to TRBJ1-4; possibly TRBD1 for D (5 bases). The germline gives CDR1 MNHEY, CDR2 SMNVEV (reference sequence). The germline V and J ends were trimmed by 8 bases and 0 bases, with 10 bases remaining between them. This CDR3 is 14 amino acids long. Here the CDR3 DNA reads TGTGCCAGCGCGGGGACTGCAACTAATGAAAAACTGTTTTTT. It specifies CASAGTATNEKLFF.

This chain connects TRBV7-9 to TRBJ2-7, with 8 bases lining up with TRBD2. CDR1 is SEHNR, CDR2 FQNEAQ, per germline (reference sequence). The CDR3 has 16 amino acids. V lost 2 bases and J lost 2; bases outside the gene matches: 8. The CDR3 nucleotides are TGTGCCAGCAGCTTACCTCGGCGGGAGGTCCCCTACGAGCAGTACTTC. Its translation: CASSLPRREVPYEQYF.

This chain connects TRBV28 to TRBJ2-3; 7 bases match TRBD1. This CDR3 comprises 14 residues. Losses at the gene ends were 6 bases for V and 1 base for J; bases not matched to a gene: 4. The germline V gene encodes CDR1 MDHEN and CDR2 SYDVKM. The CDR3 coding sequence is TGTGCCAGCAGAGAAGGGGGCGGCACAGATACGCAGTATTTT. Protein: CASREGGGTDTQYF.

V and J are TRBV7-8 and TRBJ1-6, with a tentative D call TRBD1 (6 bases). With 4 bases removed from V and 10 bases from J, the gap between germline ends came to 20 bases. CDR1 and CDR2 (germline): SGHVS, FQNEAQ. The CDR3 runs 16 residues. The CDR3 sequence is CASSSFETGRGSPLHF. CDR3 bases: TGTGCCAGCAGCTCATTTGAAACAGGGAGAGGGTCACCCCTCCACTTT.

The J gene is TRBJ1-5, the V gene TRBV18; 8 positions agree with TRBD1. CDR1 KGHSH and CDR2 LQKENI come from the germline V gene. There are 14 residues in the CDR3. Germline trimming cut 8 bases from V and 4 bases from J; bases unmatched to any gene: 7. CDR3 sequence: CASVADRVNQPQHF. The CDR3 nucleotides read TGTGCCAGCGTAGCGGACAGGGTGAATCAGCCCCAGCATTTT.

The chain couples TRBV6-2 or TRBV6-3 to TRBJ2-3, with 8 bases fitting TRBD2. Trimming at V came to 6 bases and at J to 4 bases, leaving 6 bases not matched to a gene. Germline CDR1 reads MNHEY; CDR2 reads SVGEGT. The CDR3 sequence is 14 residues long. CDR3 DNA: TGTGCCAGCAGCCGAGCGGGAGAGGCAGATACGCAGTATTTT. Residues: CASSRAGEADTQYF.

The chain carries TRBV30 and TRBJ2-7, with 8 bases fitting TRBD2. The CDR3 is 15 amino acids. Germline V gene sequence: CDR1 GTSNPN, CDR2 SVGIG (reference sequence). Unmatched junction bases numbered 9, after V lost 3 bases and J lost 2 bases. CDR3 sequence reads: CAWRVSPGLAYEQYF. The CDR3 DNA reads TGTGCCTGGAGGGTATCACCGGGACTAGCCTACGAGCAGTACTTC.

V usage is TRBV6-6 and J usage is TRBJ1-6; 7 bases are a match to TRBD1. V lost 2 bases to trimming and J lost 8 bases; unmatched junction nucleotides: 6. CDR3 size: 15 residues. Germline CDR1 reads MNHNY; CDR2 reads SVGAGI (reference sequence). The CDR3 coding sequence is TGTGCCAGCAGTTACGCGGGACAGAATGATTCACCCCTCCACTTT. This sequence encodes CASSYAGQNDSPLHF.